The entry that follows covers one TCR beta chain sequence. The antigen remains undetermined. This sample is part of a study of T-cell memory formation after mild COVID-19. About the study: TCR clustering was largely donor specific. Study-wide findings and caveats: Clones which contracted sat mainly in CM and EM if CD4+, and in EMRA if CD8+. Balance between CD4 and CD8 was seen in clones contracting day 15 to 85, and a CD4+ lean was seen in later expanders.

5'RACE, which relied on constant-segment primers, yielded TCR alpha and TCR beta cDNA libraries carrying sample barcodes and UMIs. TCRdb itself ran the 5' RACE reads through MiXCR, one entry per CDR3 protein. Of 300,000 to 400,000 distinct CDR3 sequences listed, 15% to 20% were seen once; the top ten hold around 20%. Germline loops: CDR1 SGHTA, CDR2 FQGNSA. The CDR3 contains 12 residues. Trimming cost V 5 bases and J 3 bases, with 8 bases left between them. The rearrangement joins TRBV7-2 to TRBJ2-7; possibly TRBD1 for D (6 bases). The material sequenced was PBMCs or a T cell subset sorted from them (not recorded which). This TCR was recovered from a man younger than 35 who had mild COVID-19 (a few samples of this study predate the infection). Cell type and time point are not known. This CDR3 reads CASSRDNYEQYF. As DNA, the CDR3 is TGTGCCAGCAGCCGGGACAACTACGAGCAGTACTTC.